The 24 T cell receptor beta chains given below trace back to one sample, sequenced in a study of T cells after yellow fever vaccination. TCRdb re-derived calls from the 5' RACE reads in MiXCR, one entry per CDR3 protein. The table has hundreds of thousands of distinct CDR3 sequences, around 12% seen once. Here the sequenced sample was PBMCs, taken on the day of the yellow fever booster vaccination. All receptors come from a man younger than 45 who received the YFV17D yellow fever vaccine.

This clonotype was counted many times. This chain links TRBV5-5 with TRBJ1-1; 11 bases line up with TRBD1. V was clipped by 6 bases and J by 2 bases; unmatched bases: 9. The germline V gene has CDR1 SGHKS and CDR2 YYEKEE (reference sequence). The CDR3 contains 16 residues. CDR3 sequence reads: CASTRTGGFGNTEAFF. DNA for the CDR3: TGTGCCAGCACTCGGACAGGGGGCTTTGGAAACACTGAAGCTTTCTTT.

This clonotype showed up just a few times. This chain connects TRBV20-1 to TRBJ1-2, with D possibly TRBD1 on 6 matching bases. The CDR3 length is 12 residues. V was trimmed by 6 bases and J by 8 bases, leaving 16 bases between them. Germline V gene data show CDR1 as DFQATT and CDR2 as SNEGSKA (reference sequence). The CDR3 DNA reads as TGCAGTGCGAGTACGGGGGCAGGAGGCTACACCTTC. Translated, it gives CSASTGAGGYTF.

This clonotype was found a few times. This chain links TRBV10-3 with TRBJ1-4; 9 bases match TRBD1. The CDR3 totals 14 residues. CDR1 is ENHRY, CDR2 SYGVKD, per germline. V shed 3 bases and J 7 bases; nucleotides not matched to a gene: 3. CDR3 bases: TGTGCCATCAGTGAAGGGACAGGGCCTGAAAAACTGTTTTTT. Amino acids: CAISEGTGPEKLFF.

This chain connects TRBV24-1 to TRBJ2-1, with D maybe TRBD1 (5 bases). Per germline, CDR1 KGHDR and CDR2 SFDVKD. V was clipped by 4 bases and J by 8 bases, with 5 bases between them. There are 11 residues in the CDR3. CDR3 sequence (DNA): TGTGCCACCAGTGAAGGGGATGAGCAGTTCTTC. Amino acids: CATSEGDEQFF.

The gene calls are TRBV18 and TRBJ1-6; the D is unclear. Per germline, CDR1 KGHSH and CDR2 LQKENI. Trimming took 4 bases from V and 4 from J, leaving 14 bases between them. The CDR3 spans 16 residues. The CDR3 spells CASSLQRTKYNSPLHF. The CDR3 coding sequence is TGTGCCAGCTCACTACAGCGAACTAAGTATAATTCACCCCTCCACTTT.

The chain joins TRBV6-1 to TRBJ2-1; 7 bases map to TRBD2. There are 16 residues in the CDR3. Looked up from germline, CDR1 is MNHNS and CDR2 is SASEGT. The V and J ends lost 4 bases and 4 bases, in that order; junction bases with no gene match: 10. CDR3 sequence (DNA): TGTGCCAGCAGTGGGTCTGGAGCGGGACCATACAATGAGCAGTTCTTC. Protein: CASSGSGAGPYNEQFF.

The chain is built from TRBV5-6 and TRBJ2-1; D remains ambiguous. V lost 9 bases and J 4 bases, leaving 11 bases between the germline ends. The V gene's germline CDR1 is SGHDT and CDR2 YYEEEE. CDR3 length: 12 residues. The CDR3 here is CATHDIYNEQFF. The DNA for the CDR3 is TGTGCCACCCACGACATTTACAATGAGCAGTTCTTC.

This clonotype occurred many times. The DNA for the CDR3 is TGCAGTGCGGAAAGGGGACAGGGGGTGGGGGAGCTGTTTTTT. Its protein is CSAERGQGVGELFF. This sequence joins TRBV20-1 and TRBJ2-2, with 11 positions matching TRBD1. With 6 bases clipped from V and 8 bases from J, the junction kept 8 bases outside the gene matches. CDR1 and CDR2 from the germline V gene are DFQATT and SNEGSKA (reference sequence). The CDR3 is 14 residues long.

The chain employs TRBV24-1 and TRBJ1-5; perhaps TRBD1 as D (6 bases). This CDR3 has 15 amino acids. V was cut by 4 bases and J by 9 bases, with 18 bases left in between. Germline CDR1 is KGHDR and CDR2 is SFDVKD. The CDR3 loop reads CATSEADRDTGPQHF. In DNA, the CDR3 is TGTGCCACCAGTGAAGCGGACAGAGACACGGGGCCCCAGCATTTT.

This clonotype has a handful of counts. The rearrangement links TRBV12-3 or TRBV12-4 to TRBJ2-5; D is perhaps TRBD2 (5 bases). The CDR3 has 13 residues. Trimming pared 1 base from V and 5 bases from J, leaving 8 bases between. The chain's CDR3 is CASSLGETETQYF. In nucleotides, the CDR3 is TGTGCCAGCAGTTTAGGGGAGACGGAGACCCAGTACTTC.

Only one count was recorded for this clonotype. The chain joins TRBV15 to TRBJ2-3; TRBD1 matches at 7 bases. The CDR3 sequence is 13 residues long. Germline values: CDR1 LNHNV, CDR2 YYDKDF (reference sequence). The trim removed 6 bases at V and 4 bases at J, leaving 4 bases unmatched. The CDR3 region has the DNA TGTGCCACCAGAAGACAGGGAGCAGATACGCAGTATTTT. It encodes CATRRQGADTQYF.

This clonotype was detected only a few times. This rearrangement joins TRBV12-3 or TRBV12-4 to TRBJ1-4; no clear D. V was shortened by 0 bases and J by 11 bases, with 13 bases between the two germline ends. The CDR3 runs to 14 residues. The CDR3 sequence is CASSLATPLSKLFF. CDR3 DNA sequence: TGTGCCAGCAGTTTAGCGACCCCCTTATCTAAACTGTTTTTT.

Only a few counts were recorded for this clonotype. The chain combines TRBV6-1 with TRBJ1-6; 12 bases align to TRBD1. The germline V gene encodes CDR1 MNHNS and CDR2 SASEGT. CDR3 length: 14 amino acids. The J segment lost 8 bases and the V segment lost 6 bases, leaving 2 bases of the junction unmatched. CDR3 DNA sequence: TGTGCCAGCAGGGGACAGGGGGCTGATTCACCCCTCCACTTT. Its translation is CASRGQGADSPLHF.

The J gene is TRBJ2-7, the V gene TRBV19; no firm D call. The germline V gene encodes CDR1 LNHDA and CDR2 SQIVND (reference sequence). This CDR3 comprises 13 residues. Trimming pared 2 bases from V and 3 bases from J, leaving 8 bases between. CDR3 nucleotides: TGTGCCAGTAGTATACAGCTAAGCTACGAGCAGTACTTC. Translated, it gives CASSIQLSYEQYF.

This clonotype was picked up a small number of times. The V and J genes are TRBV5-4 and TRBJ1-2; D remains unclear. The germline V and J ends were trimmed by 0 bases and 8 bases, with 8 bases remaining between them. In germline, CDR1 is SGHNT, CDR2 YYREEE (reference sequence). There are 12 residues in the CDR3. CDR3 coding DNA: TGTGCCAGCAGCTTGGAAGAAGTAGGCTACACCTTC. Amino acid sequence: CASSLEEVGYTF.

There are a few counts of this clonotype. The V gene is TRBV20-1, the J gene TRBJ2-1; 10 positions match TRBD2. The CDR3 loop spans 16 amino acids. The junction had 4 bases not matched to a gene; V was cut back by 2 bases and J by 0 bases. Germline V gene lookup returns CDR1 DFQATT and CDR2 SNEGSKA (reference sequence). This CDR3 reads CSARLAGDLSYNEQFF. The CDR3 bases are TGCAGTGCTAGACTAGCGGGAGATCTCTCCTACAATGAGCAGTTCTTC.

This clonotype occurred a few times. The J gene is TRBJ1-1, the V gene TRBV7-2; 7 nucleotides line up with TRBD1. The germline V gene encodes CDR1 SGHTA and CDR2 FQGNSA. The J segment lost 0 bases and the V segment lost 7 bases, leaving 2 bases of the junction unmatched. The CDR3 has 13 amino acids. CDR3 loop: CASTRGMNTEAFF. CDR3 coding DNA: TGTGCCAGCACCAGGGGGATGAACACTGAAGCTTTCTTT.

This clonotype was detected a few times. J is TRBJ1-1 and V is TRBV7-3; possible D gene TRBD1, 5 bases. Germline assignment: CDR1 SGHTA and CDR2 FQGTGA. V dropped 5 bases and J dropped 3 bases, with 16 bases sitting between them. This CDR3 spans 15 amino acids. The CDR3 loop reads CASSPRGTVDTEAFF. In DNA form, the CDR3 reads TGTGCCAGCAGCCCTCGGGGGACTGTTGACACTGAAGCTTTCTTT.

This clonotype turned up a few times. This chain links TRBV7-3 with TRBJ2-1; no definite D call. Germline assignment: CDR1 SGHTA and CDR2 FQGTGA. The CDR3 is 13 residues long. Trimming left V 5 bases short and J 10 bases short, with 15 bases between. The CDR3 region is CASSRARDGEQFF. The CDR3 coding sequence is TGTGCCAGCAGCAGGGCACGTGACGGGGAGCAGTTCTTC.

This clonotype turned up a few times. The chain is built from TRBV20-1 and TRBJ2-5, with D perhaps matching TRBD1 (5 bases). The CDR3 has 13 residues. Between the trimmed V and J ends, which lost 6 bases and 5 bases, there was a span of 16 bases. Germline V CDR1 and CDR2: DFQATT, SNEGSKA (reference sequence). The CDR3 reads CSAAPSAGETQYF. DNA for the CDR3: TGCAGTGCGGCACCTTCAGCAGGGGAGACCCAGTACTTC.

The chain joins TRBV6-1 to TRBJ2-3, with D perhaps matching TRBD1 (6 bases). The CDR3 consists of 15 residues. Germline V lookup: CDR1 MNHNS, CDR2 SASEGT. V dropped 6 bases and J dropped 0 bases, with 13 bases sitting between them. CDR3 bases: TGTGCCAGCAGGGGAAGGGGGATTAGCACAGATACGCAGTATTTT. Its translation is CASRGRGISTDTQYF.

This clonotype has a handful of counts. The V gene is TRBV27, the J gene TRBJ1-2; D is possibly TRBD1 (6 bases). CDR1 is MNHEY and CDR2 is SMNVEV in the germline V gene (reference sequence). This CDR3 comprises 17 residues. V shed 1 base and J shed 4 bases, with 19 bases lying between them. The CDR3 sequence is CASSLFGPQGGPYGYTF. The CDR3 nucleotides read TGTGCCAGCAGTTTATTCGGGCCACAGGGAGGGCCCTATGGCTACACCTTC.

This clonotype was detected a few times. CDR3 protein: CASSLGSGTGSRETQYF. DNA of the CDR3: TGTGCCAGCAGCTTAGGGTCCGGGACGGGAAGTCGGGAGACCCAGTACTTC. This chain links TRBV7-9 with TRBJ2-5; D is tentatively TRBD1 or TRBD2 (5 bases each). V was shortened by 1 base and J by 5 bases, with 20 bases between the two germline ends. Germline V gene data show CDR1 as SEHNR and CDR2 as FQNEAQ (reference sequence). CDR3 size: 17 residues.

This clonotype was seen only a few times. The rearrangement uses TRBV4-2 and TRBJ2-5; either TRBD1 or TRBD2 may fit D (5 bases each). This CDR3 spans 15 amino acids. CDR1 LGHNA and CDR2 YNFKEQ come from the germline V gene. V dropped 0 bases and J dropped 5 bases, with 13 bases sitting between them. The CDR3 DNA follows: TGTGCCAGCAGCCAAGATGGGACCCGGTGGGAGACCCAGTACTTC. This codes for CASSQDGTRWETQYF.